This section outlines one T cell receptor (beta chain) sequence together with its context. Its antigen remains unidentified. No much larger clone exists at a distance of one base, and base qualities are not known. Sorted unstimulated T cells and proliferating T cells recovered from mixed lymphocyte reactions were subjected to TCRbeta CDR3 sequencing. Fresh whole blood from roughly ten HLA-typed healthy donors was used to isolate PBMCs. The record originates from a study of siplizumab effects on memory and regulatory T cells (dated by TCRdb to between 2017 and 2020). Some background on the complete study: The study looked at the effect of siplizumab, an anti-CD2 antibody, on alloreactive T-cell subsets in allogeneic mixed lymphocyte reactions made from human PBMCs. Study-level results and caveats: For roughly 75-97% of proliferating CD4+ or CD8+ clones, no naive or memory phenotype could be assigned. Of the alloreactive CD4+ clones that could be mapped, the Treg-derived share averaged almost 70% with siplizumab compared with roughly 25% in control reactions. Siplizumab significantly reduced the cumulative frequency of alloreactive sequences traceable to unstimulated CD4+ memory T cells. Whether proliferating Tregs from siplizumab cultures actually had suppressive function was not functionally confirmed. Unstimulated naive T cells appeared to be more diverse than memory T cells, and naive cells seemed to make a substantial contribution to the alloresponse. Because sequences below about 10^-5 frequency were poorly captured, only a minor fraction of alloreactive clones could be mapped to unstimulated subsets.

CDR3 length: 13 amino acids, cysteine to phenylalanine. Only the CDR3 DNA is retained, 39 bases long and in frame from the first base. CDR1 MNHEY and CDR2 SVGAGI are derived from the germline V gene. V is reduced by 6 bases and J by 1 base, leaving a spacing of 10 bases between them. The method was the immunoSEQ multiplex PCR assay. Roughly 10^5 TCR templates per sample were assayed on the deep sequencing platform. Genomic DNA extracted from sorted T cells was the material used for TCRbeta CDR3 sequencing. As for how the authors treated the data: The R programming language was used for clonal analysis of the TCRbeta CDR3 data. Comparing unstimulated samples against CFSE-low samples taken after the reaction was how alloreactive CD4+ and CD8+ clones were defined. Alloreactive CD4+ clones were assigned to regulatory or non-regulatory origin by matching sequences to sorted unstimulated Treg and non-Treg repertoires. As stored in TCRdb, this immuneACCESS dataset retains in-frame rearrangements with V and J assigned. A fraction of the clones does not appear; measured against another copy, unresolved V genes explain less than half of the discrepancy, and the remainder lacks a known reason. V and J calls and clone size are as listed in that table; D and trimming were resolved from the DNA. The sample table lists about 100,000 clones, about 91% of them with a count of one. The ten largest clones add up to around 0.15% of the sample.

Sequencing input: CD4+ T cells sorted from blood. The sequence joins TRBV6-5 to TRBJ2-7, with the D gene call left open. The sequence was obtained from a human donor in good health. The CDR3 amino acid sequence is: CASRRIPSYEQYF. The nucleotides read TGTGCCAGCAGACGCATCCCTTCCTACGAGCAGTACTTC.